This T cell receptor beta chain comes out of a study of early T cells in non-severe SARS-CoV-2 infection. Looking at the study overall: Chains stayed unpaired after sequencing of bulk RNA from unsorted whole blood. General study results and limits: Sequences matched to VDJdb favored anti-spike CD8 responses, while private and CD4 specificities were missed.

This clonotype has a handful of counts. Antigen: not known. Individual cDNA molecules were tagged with unique molecular identifiers. TCRdb re-called the 5' RACE reads through MiXCR, storing one row per CDR3 protein. The sample contains 100,000 to 130,000 distinct CDR3 sequences, about an eighth of which appear only once. The germline CDR1 and CDR2 sequences are SGHRS and YFSETQ. This CDR3 region has 14 residues. Trimming pared 4 bases from V and 7 bases from J, leaving 16 bases between. The sample taken for sequencing was whole blood. The sequence was collected from an adult who was a healthcare worker with PCR-confirmed SARS-CoV-2 infection or an uninfected control (not recorded which). V and J are TRBV5-1 and TRBJ2-3; the D gene is possibly TRBD2 (5 bases). The CDR3 DNA follows: TGCGCCAGCAGCGCGACTAAGGAACTGAATACGCAGTATTTT. Its translation is CASSATKELNTQYF. Combining the CDR3 with reference TRBV5-1 and TRBJ2-3 gives the whole variable domain KAGVTQTPRYLIKTRGQQVTLSCSPISGHRSVSWYQQTPGQGLQFLFEYFSETQRNKGNFPGRFSGRQFSNSRSEMNVSTLELGDSALYLCASSATKELNTQYFGPGTRLTVL.